This T cell receptor beta chain came from a study of cytotoxic CD8 clonotypes in ibrutinib-treated CLL. Across the whole study: Patients gave response samples after a median about 12 months of treatment, range 6 to 36. Regarding the study as a whole: Public clonotypes (which were uncommon) either contracted or remained stable on treatment. Baseline levels were approached again at progression, after clonality had risen at ibrutinib response.

Library input was around 2 micrograms of DNA from cryopreserved PBMCs. Germline CDR1 and CDR2: SGDLS and YYNGEE. V was trimmed by 3 bases and J by 2 bases, leaving 13 bases between them. The CDR3 contains 15 residues. TCRdb's copy holds only in-frame clones and misses some; the assay was immunoSEQ multiplex PCR. Of about 63,000 clones in the sample, 65% to 75% are singletons; the top ten hold around two fifths. For this clone: Its cognate antigen is unknown.

The source of this sequence is a human donor with chronic lymphocytic leukemia. Here the sequenced sample was PBMCs, taken after 12 months of ibrutinib treatment. The gene calls are TRBV9 and TRBJ2-3; D is possibly TRBD2 (6 bases). CDR3 region: CASSAEVAVTDTQYF. CDR3 DNA sequence: TGTGCCAGCAGCGCCGAAGTAGCGGTCACAGATACGCAGTATTTT.